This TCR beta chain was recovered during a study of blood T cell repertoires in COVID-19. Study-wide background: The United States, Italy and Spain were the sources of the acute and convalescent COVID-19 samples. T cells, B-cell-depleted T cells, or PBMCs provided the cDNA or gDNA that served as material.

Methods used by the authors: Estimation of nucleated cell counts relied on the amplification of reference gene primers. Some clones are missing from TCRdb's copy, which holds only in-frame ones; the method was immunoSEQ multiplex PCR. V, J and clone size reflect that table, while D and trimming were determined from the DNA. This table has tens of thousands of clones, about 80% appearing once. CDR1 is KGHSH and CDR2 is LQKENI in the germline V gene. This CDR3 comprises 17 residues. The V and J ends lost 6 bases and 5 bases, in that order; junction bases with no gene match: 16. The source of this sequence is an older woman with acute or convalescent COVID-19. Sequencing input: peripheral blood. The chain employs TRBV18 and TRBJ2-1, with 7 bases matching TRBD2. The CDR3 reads CASSPKDLASGNNEQFF. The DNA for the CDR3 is TGTGCCAGCTCCCCAAAGGATTTGGCTAGCGGAAACAATGAGCAGTTCTTC.